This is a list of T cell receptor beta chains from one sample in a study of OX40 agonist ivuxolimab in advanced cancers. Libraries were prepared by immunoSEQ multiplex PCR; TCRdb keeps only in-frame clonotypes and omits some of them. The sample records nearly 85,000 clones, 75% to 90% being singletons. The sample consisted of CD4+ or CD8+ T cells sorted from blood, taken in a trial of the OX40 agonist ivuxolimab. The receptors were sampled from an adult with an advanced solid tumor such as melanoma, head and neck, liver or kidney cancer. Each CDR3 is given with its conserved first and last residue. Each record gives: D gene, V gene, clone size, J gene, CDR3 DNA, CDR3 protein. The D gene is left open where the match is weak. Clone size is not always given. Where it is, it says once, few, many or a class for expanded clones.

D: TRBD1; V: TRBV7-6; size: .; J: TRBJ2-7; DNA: TGTGCCAGCAGCTTCGACAGGGGCCCTCCCTACGAGCAGTACTTC; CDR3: CASSFDRGPPYEQYF
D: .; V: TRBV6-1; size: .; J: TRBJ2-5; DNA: TGTGCCAGCAGTGACAGGGCGGAAGAGACCCAGTACTTC; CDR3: CASSDRAEETQYF
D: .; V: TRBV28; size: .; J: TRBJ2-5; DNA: TGTGCCAGCAGTTTCGGGCGGTACGAGACCCAGTACTTC; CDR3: CASSFGRYETQYF
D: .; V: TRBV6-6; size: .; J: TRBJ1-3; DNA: TGTGCCAGCAGTCAAGCGGGGGGAAACACCATATATTTT; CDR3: CASSQAGGNTIYF
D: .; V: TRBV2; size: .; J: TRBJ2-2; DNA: TGTGCCAGCAGTGGGGACTTCGGGGAGCTGTTTTTT; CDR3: CASSGDFGELFF
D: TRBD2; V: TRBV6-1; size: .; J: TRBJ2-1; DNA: TGTGTCAGCACCGAACTAGCGGGGAACAATGAGCAGTTCTTC; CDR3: CVSTELAGNNEQFF
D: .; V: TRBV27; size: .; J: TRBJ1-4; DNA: TGTGCCAGCAGCTACCGGGACGGTGATGAAAAACTGTTTTTT; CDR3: CASSYRDGDEKLFF
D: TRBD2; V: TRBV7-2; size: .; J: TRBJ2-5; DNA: TGTGCCAGCAGCTTAGTTTTGGCGGGGGGGCCGGAGACCCAGTACTTC; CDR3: CASSLVLAGGPETQYF
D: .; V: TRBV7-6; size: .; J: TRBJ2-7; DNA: TGTGCCAGCAGCCCGGACAGTAGCTCCTACGAGCAGTACTTC; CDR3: CASSPDSSSYEQYF
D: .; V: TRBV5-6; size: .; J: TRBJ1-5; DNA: TGTGCCAGCAGCTTGCGGACGAGCAATCAGCCCCAGCATTTT; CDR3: CASSLRTSNQPQHF
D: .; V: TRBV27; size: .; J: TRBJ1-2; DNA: TGTGCCAGCAGTTTAAGGCCTATCTATGGCTACACCTTC; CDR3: CASSLRPIYGYTF
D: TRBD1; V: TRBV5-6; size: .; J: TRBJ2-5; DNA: TGTGCCAGCAGCCTCTACCGGGACAGAGACCAAGAGACCCAGTACTTC; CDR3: CASSLYRDRDQETQYF
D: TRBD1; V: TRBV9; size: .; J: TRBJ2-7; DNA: TGTGCCAGCAGCTTATCGGACAGGGACGAGCAGTACTTC; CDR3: CASSLSDRDEQYF
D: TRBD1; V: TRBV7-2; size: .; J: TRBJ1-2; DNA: TGTGCCAGCAGCTCCGGGGACAGCCCTCTATGGGGCTACACCTTC; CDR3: CASSSGDSPLWGYTF
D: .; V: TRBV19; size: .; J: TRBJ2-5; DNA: TGTGCCAGTAGTATAGGGCCAGACCGAAGGAAGGGGGAGACCCAGTACTTC; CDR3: CASSIGPDRRKGETQYF
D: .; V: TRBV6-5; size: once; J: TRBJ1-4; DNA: TGTGCCAGCAGTTACTTTGGTCGGGGGAATGAAAAACTGTTTTTT; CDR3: CASSYFGRGNEKLFF
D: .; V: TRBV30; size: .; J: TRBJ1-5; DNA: TGTGCCTGGAGTTCTGATGGGCAGATCGGGGGGGCCCCCAAGGAATATAGCAATCAGCCCCAGCATTTT; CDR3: CAWSSDGQIGGAPKEYSNQPQHF
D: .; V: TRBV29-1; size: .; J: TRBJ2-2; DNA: TGCAGCGTTGTCCCGGGATCCCTTAACACCGGGGAGCTGTTTTTT; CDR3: CSVVPGSLNTGELFF
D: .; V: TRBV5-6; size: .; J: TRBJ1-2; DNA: TGTGCCAGCAGCCCGTCTTTGGCTGTGGACTATGGCTACACCTTC; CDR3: CASSPSLAVDYGYTF
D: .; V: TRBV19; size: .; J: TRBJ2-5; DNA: TGTGCCACCTTGAGCAGGGCCGACCAAGAGACCCAGTACTTC; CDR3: CATLSRADQETQYF
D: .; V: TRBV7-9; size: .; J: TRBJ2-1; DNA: TGTGCCAGCAGCTCTCGACAGTACAATGAGCAGTTCTTC; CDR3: CASSSRQYNEQFF
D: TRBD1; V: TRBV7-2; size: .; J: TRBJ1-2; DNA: TGTGCCAGCAGCCGACAGGGGGATTATGGCTACACCTTC; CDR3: CASSRQGDYGYTF
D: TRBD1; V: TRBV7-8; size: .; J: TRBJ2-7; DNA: TGTGCCAGCAGCTTGGGGACAGGGGGGTGGGAGCAGTACTTC; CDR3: CASSLGTGGWEQYF
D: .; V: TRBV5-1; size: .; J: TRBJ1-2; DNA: TGCGCTTCTGGGGTCGAGGGCTATGGCTACACCTTC; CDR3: CASGVEGYGYTF
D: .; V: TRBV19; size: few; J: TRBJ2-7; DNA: TGTGCCAGTAGTGTCACCGGGAACGAGGGGGCCTACGAGCAGTACTTC; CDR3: CASSVTGNEGAYEQYF
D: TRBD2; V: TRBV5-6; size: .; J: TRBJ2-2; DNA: TGTGCCAGCAGCAGCGGGGGCGGGGAGCTGTTTTTT; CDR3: CASSSGGGELFF
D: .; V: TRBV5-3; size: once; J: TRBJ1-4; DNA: TGTGCCAGAAGCACATGTTTTAATGAAAAACTGTTTTTT; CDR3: CARSTCFNEKLFF
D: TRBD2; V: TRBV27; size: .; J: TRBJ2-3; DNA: TGTGCCAGCAGTAAACCGGGACTACGGGATACGCAGTATTTT; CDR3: CASSKPGLRDTQYF
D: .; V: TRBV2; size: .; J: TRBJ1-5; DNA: TGTGCCAGCAGTGGGAAGGGTGGTGGCAATCAGCCCCAGCATTTT; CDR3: CASSGKGGGNQPQHF
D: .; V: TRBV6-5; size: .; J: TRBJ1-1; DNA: TGTGCCACTAAGCAGGGGTCTTGGAACACTGAAGCTTTCTTT; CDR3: CATKQGSWNTEAFF
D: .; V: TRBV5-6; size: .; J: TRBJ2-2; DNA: TGTGCCAGCAGCTTCGGACACGCGAACACCGGGGAGCTGTTTTTT; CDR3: CASSFGHANTGELFF
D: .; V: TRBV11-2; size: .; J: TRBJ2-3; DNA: TGTGCCAGCAGCTCCACAGGTTCCTTTAGCACAGATACGCAGTATTTT; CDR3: CASSSTGSFSTDTQYF
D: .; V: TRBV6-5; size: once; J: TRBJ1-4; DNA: TGTGCCAGCAGACCTGGAGAGGTGAATAATGAAAAACTGTTTTTT; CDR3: CASRPGEVNNEKLFF
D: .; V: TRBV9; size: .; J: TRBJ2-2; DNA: TGTGCCAGCAGCGCACCTGCCCAGCACACCGGGGAGCTGTTTTTT; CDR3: CASSAPAQHTGELFF
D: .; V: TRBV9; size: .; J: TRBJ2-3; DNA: TGTGCCAGCAGCGCCCCCCTGAGACACGAATACACAGATACGCAGTATTTT; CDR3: CASSAPLRHEYTDTQYF
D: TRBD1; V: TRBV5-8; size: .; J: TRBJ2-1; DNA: TGTGCCAGCAGCCTCATGACAGGGGGGTCTAATGAGCAGTTCTTC; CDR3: CASSLMTGGSNEQFF
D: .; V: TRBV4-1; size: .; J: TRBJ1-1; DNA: TGCGCCAGCAGCCAAGATCTTGGGTTCACTGAAGCTTTCTTT; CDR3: CASSQDLGFTEAFF
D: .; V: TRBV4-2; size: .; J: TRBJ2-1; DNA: TGTGCCAGCAGCCAGATCGCGGGTGAGCAGTTCTTC; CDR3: CASSQIAGEQFF
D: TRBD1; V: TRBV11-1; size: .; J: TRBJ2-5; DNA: TGTGCCAGCAGGCGCCGGGACAGTCAAGAGACCCAGTACTTC; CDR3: CASRRRDSQETQYF
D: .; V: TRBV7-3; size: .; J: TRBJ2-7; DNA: TGTGCCAGCAGCTTAGAACGGGGAGGAGAGCAGTACTTC; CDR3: CASSLERGGEQYF
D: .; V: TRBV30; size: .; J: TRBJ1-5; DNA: TGTGCCTGGAGTGTGCAGGCCACCCAGCATTTT; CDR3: CAWSVQATQHF